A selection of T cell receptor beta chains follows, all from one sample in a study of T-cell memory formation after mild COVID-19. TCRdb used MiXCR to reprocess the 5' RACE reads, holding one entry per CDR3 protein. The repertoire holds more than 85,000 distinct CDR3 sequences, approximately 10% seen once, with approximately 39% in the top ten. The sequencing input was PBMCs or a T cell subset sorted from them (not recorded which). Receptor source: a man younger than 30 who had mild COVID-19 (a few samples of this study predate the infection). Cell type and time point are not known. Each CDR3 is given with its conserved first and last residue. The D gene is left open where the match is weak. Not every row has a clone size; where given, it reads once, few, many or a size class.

TGTGCTCTCGGCTACAATGAGCAGTTCTTC	CALGYNEQFF	many	-	TRBV7-9	TRBJ2-1
TGTGCCAGCAGAGTTGGGATGCCGATCACAGATACGCAGTATTTT	CASRVGMPITDTQYF	-	-	TRBV11-2	TRBJ2-3
TGTGCCAGCAGGTCCCCGGGGGCCGCCACAGATACGCAGTATTTT	CASRSPGAATDTQYF	few	-	TRBV13	TRBJ2-3
TGTGCCAGCAGTAGAGGGACTAGCGGTTACACAGATACGCAGTATTTT	CASSRGTSGYTDTQYF	-	TRBD2	TRBV27	TRBJ2-3
TGTGCCAGCAGCTTAGGCCAGGGGGTTATCTCACCCCTCCACTTT	CASSLGQGVISPLHF	-	TRBD1	TRBV13	TRBJ1-6
TGCGCCAGCAGCCAAAATGGCGGGGTTAGCACAGATACGCAGTATTTT	CASSQNGGVSTDTQYF	few	-	TRBV4-1	TRBJ2-3
TGCGCCAGCAGCGTATTCGAAGGGGGGAACGGGGAGCTGTTTTTT	CASSVFEGGNGELFF	few	-	TRBV4-1	TRBJ2-2
TGTGCCAGCAGCGTCGACGGGAACACTGAAGCTTTCTTT	CASSVDGNTEAFF	-	-	TRBV7-6	TRBJ1-1
TGTGCCAGCAGCCCGACGGGACAGGCAAAGAATGAAGAACTGTTTTTT	CASSPTGQAKNEELFF	few	TRBD1	TRBV9	TRBJ1-4
TGTGCCAGCAGCTTAGGGACTAGCGGGGGACGATTAGATACGCAGTATTTT	CASSLGTSGGRLDTQYF	many	TRBD2	TRBV7-6	TRBJ2-3